This TCR beta chain derives from a study of CD8+CD57+ T cells in acquired aplastic anemia. Germline V CDR1 and CDR2: LNHDA, SQIVND (reference sequence). The CDR3 length is 14 residues. The V and J ends lost 5 bases and 7 bases, in that order; junction bases with no gene match: 8. A single count supports this clonotype. TCR beta VDJ and CDR3 profiles were obtained from a genomic DNA template. TCRdb independently ran MiXCR on the reads; one entry per CDR3 protein. The sample has just over 400,000 distinct CDR3 sequences, 55% to 70% seen once. This sequence joins TRBV19 and TRBJ2-1; 7 bases map to TRBD1. The specimen was sorted CD4+, CD8+, or CD8+CD57+ T cells (not recorded which) from PBMCs. This TCR was recovered from a human donor in good health, serving as a control. The CDR3 sequence: CASSDRTGGNEQFF. CDR3 DNA sequence: TGTGCCAGTAGTGACAGGACAGGTGGGAATGAGCAGTTCTTC. The full variable domain, with the rest looked up from reference TRBV19 and TRBJ2-1, is DGGITQSPKYLFRKEGQNVTLSCEQNLNHDAMYWYRQDPGQGLRLIYYSQIVNDFQKGDIAEGYSVSREKKESFPLTVTSAQKNPTAFYLCASSDRTGGNEQFFGPGTRLTVL.